This T cell receptor (beta chain) was captured by sequencing in a study of cytomegalovirus exposure and HLA in healthy donors. Study-wide findings and caveats: When a later analysis compared HLA-associated TCR beta chains with equally common others, the HLA-associated chains turned out to be more clonally expanded and to have lower generation probabilities. Looking again later, the authors saw that most CMV-associated TCR beta chains seemed HLA-restricted. The authors listed 150 to 200 TCR beta chains as cytomegalovirus-associated. The sole available immune exposure information was CMV serostatus.

The PCR ran on 60 Vbeta and 13 Jbeta primers. The repertoire was sequenced with immunoSEQ multiplex PCR; TCRdb's copy has only in-frame clones and lacks some. The repertoire includes some 190,000 clones, roughly 87% of them detected once, and 1.5% sits in the top ten. The junction had 6 bases not matched to a gene; V was cut back by 5 bases and J by 7 bases. This CDR3 is 15 amino acids long. The germline V gene encodes CDR1 SEHNR and CDR2 FQNEAQ (reference sequence). This clone has a handful of counts. The antigen is undetermined. Sequencing was done on a sample of PBMCs. The rearrangement uses TRBV7-9 and TRBJ2-2, with 11 bases fitting TRBD1. This sequence was found in a man aged 35-49 years in good health and CMV-seronegative. The CDR3 sequence: CASSPGQGADGELFF. As DNA, the CDR3 is TGTGCCAGCAGCCCAGGACAGGGGGCGGACGGGGAGCTGTTTTTT.